This entry lists 21 T cell receptor beta chains sequenced from one sample in a study of radiation and T cells in renal cell carcinoma. The repertoire was sequenced with immunoSEQ multiplex PCR; TCRdb's copy has only in-frame clones and lacks some. There are approximately 79,000 clones in the sample; roughly 87% occur only once, and under 6.5% lies in the top ten. Stated time point: blood 2 weeks post-SBRT. Treatment in this sample: 15 Gy SBRT to primary tumor, nephrectomy 4 weeks later. The sequencing used blood, collected from a patient whose treatment included radiotherapy and nephrectomy. The receptors here all came from a man aged 55 to 70 with renal cell carcinoma.

V usage is TRBV6-4 and J usage is TRBJ2-3; 7 nucleotides agree with TRBD1. The CDR3 contains 13 residues. Germline V gives CDR1 MRHNA, CDR2 SNTAGT. The J segment lost 6 bases and the V segment lost 4 bases, leaving 4 bases of the junction unmatched. The CDR3 spells CASSAETGDTQYF. In nucleotides, the CDR3 is TGTGCCAGCAGTGCCGAGACAGGGGATACGCAGTATTTT.

The chain is built from TRBV7-2 and TRBJ2-5; 7 nucleotides match TRBD2. The CDR3 runs to 12 residues. Germline values: CDR1 SGHTA, CDR2 FQGNSA. Germline trimming cut 4 bases from V and 11 bases from J; bases unmatched to any gene: 7. Here the CDR3 reads CASSSPGREQYF. CDR3 nucleotides: TGTGCCAGCAGCTCCCCGGGGCGGGAGCAGTACTTC.

The chain uses TRBV6-5 and TRBJ2-1, with TRBD2 matching over 7 bases. The length of the CDR3 is 15 residues. V lost 2 bases and J lost 8; bases outside the gene matches: 9. The germline gives CDR1 MNHEY, CDR2 SVGAGI. The CDR3 protein is CASSYTAGVVDEQFF. The CDR3 bases are TGTGCCAGCAGTTACACCGCGGGAGTAGTCGATGAGCAGTTCTTC.

The chain combines TRBV9 with TRBJ2-3; 10 bases match TRBD2. There are 16 residues in the CDR3. With V trimmed by 3 bases and J by 4 bases, 8 bases remained unmatched. Germline CDR1 SGDLS, CDR2 YYNGEE. CDR3: CASSASGRVSSDTQYF. CDR3 nucleotides: TGTGCCAGCAGCGCGAGCGGGAGGGTTTCCTCAGATACGCAGTATTTT.

As concerns this clone: This clone may be a read error of a much larger clone one base away. The sample carries other DNA sequences with the same CDR3. The V gene is TRBV10-3, the J gene TRBJ2-6; tentative D call: TRBD2 (6 bases). This CDR3 region has 18 residues. In germline, CDR1 is ENHRY, CDR2 SYGVKD. The CDR3 sequence is CASRDGATLSSGANVLTF. Written as DNA, the CDR3 is TGTGCTTCGCGGGACGGAGCAACTTTAAGCTCTGGGGCCAACGTCCTGACTTTC.

The chain recombines TRBV6-6 with TRBJ1-5; 9 bases are a match to TRBD1. With V trimmed by 5 bases and J by 2 bases, 4 bases remained unmatched. The CDR3 covers 15 residues. Germline assignment: CDR1 MNHNY and CDR2 SVGAGI (reference sequence). CDR3 amino acids: CASSPRTGGNQPQHF. The CDR3 bases are TGTGCCAGCAGTCCGCGGACAGGGGGCAATCAGCCCCAGCATTTT.

The chain joins TRBV27 to TRBJ2-7, with D perhaps TRBD2 (6 bases). V lost 3 bases and J lost 2, with 20 bases in between. Germline V gene lookup returns CDR1 MNHEY and CDR2 SMNVEV (reference sequence). This CDR3 contains 17 residues. CDR3 sequence reads: CASSLEAPGLGPYEQYF. For the CDR3, the DNA is TGTGCCAGCAGTTTGGAGGCCCCGGGACTCGGACCCTACGAGCAGTACTTC.

This sequence joins TRBV5-1 and TRBJ2-3; no reliable D call. Germline-derived CDR1 and CDR2 are SGHRS and YFSETQ. The CDR3 runs to 12 residues. Trimming stripped 7 bases from V and 5 bases from J, with 11 bases between. The CDR3 DNA sequence: TGCGCCAGCTATTCTGTCCAAGATACGCAGTATTTT. This gives the protein CASYSVQDTQYF.

This chain links TRBV7-2 with TRBJ2-7; TRBD1 aligns across 7 bases. Germline V gene data show CDR1 as SGHTA and CDR2 as FQGNSA. The CDR3 spans 14 residues. V trimming: 2 bases; J trimming: 2 bases; junction bases outside the gene matches: 3. This chain's CDR3 is CASSLIRGTYEQYF. CDR3 coding DNA: TGTGCCAGCAGCTTAATCAGGGGGACCTACGAGCAGTACTTC.

The chain uses TRBV19 and TRBJ2-7; TRBD2 agrees at 7 bases. With V trimmed by 1 base and J by 1 base, 4 bases remained unmatched. Germline loops: CDR1 LNHDA, CDR2 SQIVND (reference sequence). CDR3 length: 15 amino acids. This CDR3 reads CASSIAAGDSYEQYF. Here the CDR3 DNA reads TGTGCCAGTAGTATAGCGGCGGGGGATTCCTACGAGCAGTACTTC. The variable domain in full, with the rest retrieved from reference TRBV19 and TRBJ2-7, is DGGITQSPKYLFRKEGQNVTLSCEQNLNHDAMYWYRQDPGQGLRLIYYSQIVNDFQKGDIAEGYSVSREKKESFPLTVTSAQKNPTAFYLCASSIAAGDSYEQYFGPGTRLTVT.

The chain has TRBV30 and TRBJ2-5; 7 bases line up with TRBD2. CDR3 size: 14 residues. Germline V gives CDR1 GTSNPN, CDR2 SVGIG (reference sequence). The trim removed 0 bases at V and 2 bases at J, leaving 3 bases unmatched. The CDR3 spells CAWSVGREQETQYF. CDR3 nucleotides: TGTGCCTGGAGTGTAGGGAGGGAACAAGAGACCCAGTACTTC.

J is TRBJ1-1 and V is TRBV13; D remains ambiguous. Between the trimmed V and J ends, which lost 5 bases and 0 bases, there was a span of 13 bases. Germline values: CDR1 PRHDT, CDR2 FYEKMQ (reference sequence). The CDR3 covers 15 residues. CDR3 nucleotide sequence: TGTGCCAGCAGCCCCCGAAGGGAGATGAACACTGAAGCTTTCTTT. Residues: CASSPRREMNTEAFF. The full variable domain, completed using reference TRBV13 and TRBJ1-1, is AAGVIQSPRHLIKEKRETATLKCYPIPRHDTVYWYQQGPGQDPQFLISFYEKMQSDKGSIPDRFSAQQFSDYHSELNMSSLELGDSALYFCASSPRREMNTEAFFGQGTRLTVV.

The count of this clone is one. This chain joins TRBV28 and TRBJ2-3, with 9 bases fitting TRBD1. CDR1 is MDHEN and CDR2 is SYDVKM in the germline V gene. The CDR3 extends over 16 amino acids. V lost 6 bases to trimming and J lost 4 bases; unmatched junction nucleotides: 11. Here the CDR3 DNA reads TGTGCCAGCAGGACACCGGGACAGGGTTGGGCAGATACGCAGTATTTT. It encodes CASRTPGQGWADTQYF.

The chain recombines TRBV4-1 with TRBJ2-7; no clear D gene. Per germline, CDR1 MGHRA and CDR2 YSYEKL. Trimming took 0 bases from V and 3 from J, leaving 6 bases between them. This CDR3 comprises 13 residues. The CDR3 loop is CASSQDASYEQYF. The DNA for the CDR3 is TGCGCCAGCAGCCAAGATGCAAGCTACGAGCAGTACTTC.

The V gene is TRBV19, the J gene TRBJ1-3; D ambiguous. The CDR3 consists of 11 residues. V lost 3 bases and J 3 bases, leaving 0 bases between the germline ends. Germline V gene lookup returns CDR1 LNHDA and CDR2 SQIVND (reference sequence). The CDR3 DNA reads TGTGCCAGTAGTATTGGAAACACCATATATTTT. It is translated as CASSIGNTIYF.

The chain recombines TRBV11-2 with TRBJ2-3; perhaps TRBD2 as D (6 bases). Germline CDR1 reads SGHAT; CDR2 reads FQNNGV. The V and J ends lost 3 bases and 3 bases respectively, with 16 bases between them. The CDR3 consists of 16 residues. DNA of the CDR3: TGTGCCAGCAGCTTGCAACCGGGACTTCGAACAGATACGCAGTATTTT. Its translation is CASSLQPGLRTDTQYF.

The chain joins TRBV29-1 to TRBJ1-1; 9 nucleotides line up with TRBD1. J gave up 1 base and V 3 bases, and 6 bases lay outside the gene matches. This CDR3 spans 15 amino acids. Germline V gene lookup returns CDR1 SQVTM and CDR2 ANQGSEA. The CDR3 DNA reads as TGCAGCGTTGACCGACAGGGGGTGGGGAACACTGAAGCTTTCTTT. It specifies CSVDRQGVGNTEAFF.

This clone was recorded only once. The chain employs TRBV14 and TRBJ2-7; no definite D call. CDR1 SGHDN and CDR2 FVKESK come from the germline V gene. CDR3 length: 10 amino acids. The V end lost 4 bases, the J end lost 2 bases, and 0 bases lay between the germline ends. Here the CDR3 reads CASSPYEQYF. In nucleotides, the CDR3 is TGTGCCAGCAGCCCCTACGAGCAGTACTTC.

This chain joins TRBV10-3 and TRBJ2-2; 12 bases are shared with TRBD2. This CDR3 spans 15 amino acids. The V gene's germline CDR1 is ENHRY and CDR2 SYGVKD. With 4 bases clipped from V and 4 bases from J, the junction kept 1 base outside the gene matches. The CDR3 here is CAISGGLAGTGELFF. CDR3 coding DNA: TGTGCCATCAGTGGGGGACTAGCGGGCACCGGGGAGCTGTTTTTT.

The rearrangement joins TRBV10-2 to TRBJ2-7; the match to TRBD2 covers 10 bases. V lost 5 bases and J lost 7; bases outside the gene matches: 11. The CDR3 is 15 amino acids. CDR1 WSHSY and CDR2 SAAADI come from the germline V gene. The CDR3 coding sequence is TGCGCCAGCAGTCTTACTAGCGGGAAAGGAGGAGAGCAGTACTTC. Encoded protein: CASSLTSGKGGEQYF.

This chain uses TRBV14 with TRBJ2-5, with D unresolved. CDR1 is SGHDN and CDR2 is FVKESK in the germline V gene. This CDR3 is built from 18 residues. V was clipped by 3 bases and J by 2 bases, with 22 bases between them. The CDR3 region is CASSHLPPHRHPQETQYF. DNA of the CDR3: TGTGCCAGCAGCCATCTCCCCCCCCACCGACACCCGCAAGAGACCCAGTACTTC.